Sequencing of this TCR beta chain was carried out in a study of blood T cell repertoires in COVID-19. At the level of the study: Material from acute and convalescent COVID-19 was sourced from the United States, Italy and Spain.

Germline lookup yields CDR1 MDHEN and CDR2 SYDVKM. The CDR3 runs 17 residues. The J segment lost 2 bases and the V segment lost 5 bases, leaving 8 bases of the junction unmatched. The age range of participants was about 18 to 90 years, with residence in fewer than 25 US areas. Using immunoSEQ multiplex PCR, the repertoire was profiled, and TCRdb retains in-frame clones only, with some absent. The table lists about 250,000 clones, around 89% of them singletons. The J gene is TRBJ2-2, the V gene TRBV28, with TRBD2 matching over 10 bases. The sample consisted of PBMCs or T cells enriched from blood (not recorded which). This TCR derives from a woman in her 50s who had recovered from COVID-19. CDR3 coding DNA: TGTGCCAGCAGTCAGACCGGACTAGCGGTTAACACCGGGGAGCTGTTTTTT. This sequence encodes CASSQTGLAVNTGELFF.